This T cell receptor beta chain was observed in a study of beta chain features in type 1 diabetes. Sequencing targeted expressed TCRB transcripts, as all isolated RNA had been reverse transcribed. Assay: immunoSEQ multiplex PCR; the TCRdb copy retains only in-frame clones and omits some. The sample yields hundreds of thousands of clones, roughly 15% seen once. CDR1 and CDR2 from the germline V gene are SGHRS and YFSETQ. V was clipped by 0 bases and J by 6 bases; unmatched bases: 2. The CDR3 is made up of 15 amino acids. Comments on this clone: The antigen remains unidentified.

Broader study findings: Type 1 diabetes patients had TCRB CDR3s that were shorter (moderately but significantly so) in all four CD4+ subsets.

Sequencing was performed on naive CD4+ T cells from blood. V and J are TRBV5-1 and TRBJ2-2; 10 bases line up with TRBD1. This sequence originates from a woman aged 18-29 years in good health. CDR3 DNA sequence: TGCGCCAGCAGCTTGGTAGGGACAGGGGCCGGGGAGCTGTTTTTT. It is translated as CASSLVGTGAGELFF.